These T cell receptor beta chains were read from a single sample in a study of blood T cell repertoires in COVID-19. The protocol was immunoSEQ multiplex PCR, while the TCRdb copy is restricted to in-frame clones and leaves out a portion. This sample yields some 300,000 clones, of which about nine tenths are seen a single time; around 9% belongs to the top ten. Sequencing input: PBMCs or T cells enriched from blood (not recorded which). Receptor source: a woman aged 30 to 39 who had recovered from COVID-19. Each CDR3 is given without its conserved first and last residue. Clone sizes are given selectively: once, few, many, or a class where the clone is expanded.

v_gene,j_gene,abundance,CDR3aa
TRBV7-2,TRBJ2-5,-,ASSFTSWQETQY
TRBV10-3,TRBJ1-5,-,AISEEAQQPQH
TRBV15,TRBJ2-5,-,ATSRDVSQETQY
TRBV6-4,TRBJ1-5,-,ASSDSTGGNQPQH
TRBV5-1,TRBJ2-3,-,ASSSGTGWDTQY
TRBV5-1,TRBJ1-2,-,ASSPRTGGSYGYT
TRBV29-1,TRBJ1-2,-,SAQWTGPSEGYT
TRBV7-9,TRBJ1-2,-,ASRKGAGGGGYT
TRBV27,TRBJ2-7,-,ASSLLNTGEQY
TRBV3-1/TRBV3-2,TRBJ2-5,-,ASSPRSGSETQY
TRBV5-1,TRBJ2-7,-,ASSFELVGEQY
TRBV24-1,TRBJ2-1,-,ATSDTDGSSYNEQF
TRBV10-1,TRBJ2-7,few,ASSEPQTAYEQY
TRBV6-4,TRBJ1-2,-,ASSVRGGSGYT
TRBV28,TRBJ1-2,-,ASSPGVDYGYT
TRBV4-1,TRBJ2-1,-,ASSQDSGQGYNEQF